The clone carrying this T cell receptor beta chain occurred many times. With V trimmed by 6 bases and J by 2 bases, 9 bases remained unmatched. Germline V CDR1 and CDR2: MNHEY, SVGAGI. This CDR3 is 16 amino acids long. Priming with a constant-region primer yielded TCR beta cDNA from about 540 ng total RNA. Three-round nested multiplex PCR performed with slightly modified ARM-PCR produced the TCR beta libraries. Rounds one and two of PCR, each of 10 cycles, were primed with TRBV1-TRBV30 forward primers and a C-beta reverse primer. TCRdb ran MiXCR on the multiplex PCR reads and lists one entry per CDR3 protein. The table records about 320,000 distinct CDR3 sequences, approximately 58% of them present only once. These data belong to a study of tumor-infiltrating lymphocytes in primary liver carcinoma. Blood RNA was derived from unsorted whole blood, and germline DNA was extracted too.

This sequence joins TRBV6-5 and TRBJ2-4; 8 bases are shared with TRBD2. The sequenced sample was peripheral blood. This clonotype was sampled from a woman aged 25-40 years with primary liver carcinoma and hepatitis B virus infection. The CDR3 bases are TGTGCCAGCAGATCTCTCGCGGGAGGCCCCAAAAACATTCAGTACTTC. Translation: CASRSLAGGPKNIQYF.